This T cell receptor (beta chain) is drawn from a study of T cells in Graves' hyperthyroidism and ophthalmopathy. Broader study findings: Model output signaled ophthalmopathy a median 6.5 months ahead of onset. Most clonotypes expanded in thyroid above 0.001 were likewise present in blood.

Amplification of TCR beta CDR3 regions was performed using RNA transcripts as template. The HTBI primer set served for first-round RT-PCR of the TCR CDR3. TCRdb analysed the multiplex PCR reads with MiXCR anew, one entry per CDR3 protein. The sample includes roughly 500,000 distinct CDR3 sequences, under 60% of them seen just once. Only a few counts were recorded for this clonotype. Its antigen is currently unknown. V lost 2 bases and J 8 bases, leaving 16 bases between the germline ends. The CDR3 has 15 amino acids. Germline assignment: CDR1 SGHTA and CDR2 FQGTGA. Exclusions: uncontrolled infection, other autoimmune disease, pregnancy, lactation.

Source material: peripheral blood or thyroid tissue (not recorded which). The sequence derives from an adult woman with Graves' disease, either hyperthyroidism or ophthalmopathy (not recorded which). The chain has TRBV7-3 and TRBJ2-1; the D is unclear. The CDR3 coding sequence is TGTGCCAGCAGCTTAGATAGAGCCATCCAACATGAGCAGTTCTTC. Translated, it gives CASSLDRAIQHEQFF.